This T cell receptor beta chain stems from a study of blood T cell repertoires in COVID-19. In the study overall: The United States, Italy and Spain supplied acute and convalescent COVID-19 samples. PBMCs, B-cell-depleted T cells, or T cells provided the cDNA or gDNA that made up the material.

In the original processing: Nucleated cell number was recorded as an estimate derived from reference gene primer amplification. Produced via immunoSEQ multiplex PCR; TCRdb's table is partial and in-frame only. V, J and clone size derive from that table, while D and trimming were established from the DNA sequence. The profile shows about 130,000 clones, 85% of them singletons. J gave up 8 bases and V 11 bases, and 10 bases lay outside the gene matches. Per the germline V gene, CDR1 is LNHDA and CDR2 is SQIVND (reference sequence). The CDR3 sequence is 12 residues long. The source material was peripheral blood. The clonotype comes from a human donor in a cohort sampled during active COVID-19. The genes are TRBV19 and TRBJ1-2; 8 nucleotides line up with TRBD1. CDR3 nucleotides: TGTGCCGGCACAGGGGGAAATTCGGGCTACACCTTC. This encodes CAGTGGNSGYTF.